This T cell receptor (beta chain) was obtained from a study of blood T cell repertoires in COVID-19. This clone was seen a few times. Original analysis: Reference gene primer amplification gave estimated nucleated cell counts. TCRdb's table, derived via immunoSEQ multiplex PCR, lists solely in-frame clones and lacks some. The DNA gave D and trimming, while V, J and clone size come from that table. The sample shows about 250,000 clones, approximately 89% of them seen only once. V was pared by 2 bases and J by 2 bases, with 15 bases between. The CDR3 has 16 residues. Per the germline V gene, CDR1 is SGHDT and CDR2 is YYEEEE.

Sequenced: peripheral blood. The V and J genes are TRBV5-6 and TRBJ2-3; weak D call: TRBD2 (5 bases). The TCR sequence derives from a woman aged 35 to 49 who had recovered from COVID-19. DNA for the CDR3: TGTGCCAGCAGCTTTTTCCGCCGGGATATCACAGATACGCAGTATTTT. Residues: CASSFFRRDITDTQYF. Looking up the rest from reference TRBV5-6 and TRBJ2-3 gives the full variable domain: DAGVTQSPTHLIKTRGQQVTLRCSPKSGHDTVSWYQQALGQGPQFIFQYYEEEERQRGNFPDRFSGHQFPNYSSELNVNALLLGDSALYLCASSFFRRDITDTQYFGPGTRLTVL.